Listed below are T cell receptor beta chains from one sample, sequenced in a study of beta chain features in type 1 diabetes. Only in-frame clones appear in the TCRdb table, and some are missing; sequencing was by immunoSEQ multiplex PCR. The data show 640,000 or so clones, over 10% seen once. Sequencing used naive CD4+ T cells from blood. Receptor source: a young man with type 1 diabetes. Both conserved end residues are part of each CDR3. Each record gives: CDR3 DNA, CDR3 protein, clone size, V gene, D gene, J gene. D genes are given only for firm matches. Rows give clone size only sometimes, using once, few, many, or a class for an expanded clone.

CDR3 DNA: TGTGCCAGCATCCTCGGGACTGGCGGCTACACCTTC; CDR3 protein: CASILGTGGYTF; clone size: NA; V gene: TRBV2; D gene: NA; J gene: TRBJ1-2
CDR3 DNA: TGTGCCTGGGGGCCCCAGGGTGGTGGGGCTTTCTTT; CDR3 protein: CAWGPQGGGAFF; clone size: few; V gene: TRBV30; D gene: NA; J gene: TRBJ1-1
CDR3 DNA: TGTGCCAGCAGCCACCGGGACCTTAATGAAAAACTGTTTTTT; CDR3 protein: CASSHRDLNEKLFF; clone size: NA; V gene: TRBV4-2; D gene: NA; J gene: TRBJ1-4
CDR3 DNA: TGTGCCAGCTCACCTCTTATCCTTAGCACAGATACGCAGTATTTT; CDR3 protein: CASSPLILSTDTQYF; clone size: few; V gene: TRBV18; D gene: NA; J gene: TRBJ2-3
CDR3 DNA: TGCGCCAGCAGCTTGGACAAGAACACTGAAGCTTTCTTT; CDR3 protein: CASSLDKNTEAFF; clone size: NA; V gene: TRBV5-1; D gene: NA; J gene: TRBJ1-1
CDR3 DNA: TGTGCCAGTTACGCCGGGACGGATTCCTACAATGAGCAGTTCTTC; CDR3 protein: CASYAGTDSYNEQFF; clone size: NA; V gene: TRBV6-1; D gene: NA; J gene: TRBJ2-1
CDR3 DNA: TGTGCCAGCAGGGGGGCGGGACAGCCCAATTCACCCCTCCACTTT; CDR3 protein: CASRGAGQPNSPLHF; clone size: few; V gene: TRBV28; D gene: TRBD1; J gene: TRBJ1-6
CDR3 DNA: TGTGCCTGGAGTACCAGACAGGGGTGGTCCTACGAGCAGTACTTC; CDR3 protein: CAWSTRQGWSYEQYF; clone size: NA; V gene: TRBV30; D gene: TRBD1; J gene: TRBJ2-7
CDR3 DNA: TGTGCCAGCAGTGAGTGGATCCCACCGGAGACCCAGTACTTC; CDR3 protein: CASSEWIPPETQYF; clone size: few; V gene: TRBV25-1; D gene: NA; J gene: TRBJ2-5
CDR3 DNA: TGTGCCTGGAAGTCCTATGGCTACACCTTC; CDR3 protein: CAWKSYGYTF; clone size: few; V gene: TRBV30; D gene: NA; J gene: TRBJ1-2
CDR3 DNA: TGTGCCAGCAGCACCGGCGAAGGGGGCTACACCTTC; CDR3 protein: CASSTGEGGYTF; clone size: NA; V gene: TRBV21-1; D gene: NA; J gene: TRBJ1-2
CDR3 DNA: TGTGCCAGCAGAACGGGTAACTATGGCTACACCTTC; CDR3 protein: CASRTGNYGYTF; clone size: NA; V gene: TRBV9; D gene: NA; J gene: TRBJ1-2
CDR3 DNA: TGTGCCAGCAGTTACCGACGTGGCAGGGAGACCCAGTACTTC; CDR3 protein: CASSYRRGRETQYF; clone size: few; V gene: TRBV6-5; D gene: NA; J gene: TRBJ2-5
CDR3 DNA: TGTGCTAGCAGCTTGGGACTAGCGGGTAGAGGAGGTGAGCAGTTCTTC; CDR3 protein: CASSLGLAGRGGEQFF; clone size: NA; V gene: TRBV7-7; D gene: TRBD2; J gene: TRBJ2-1
CDR3 DNA: TGTGCCAGCTCACCGCTGGGGACGGTGGACGAGCAGTACTTC; CDR3 protein: CASSPLGTVDEQYF; clone size: NA; V gene: TRBV18; D gene: NA; J gene: TRBJ2-7
CDR3 DNA: TGTGCCAGCAGTTCGCGGACTAGCCCACCCAATGAGCAGTTCTTC; CDR3 protein: CASSSRTSPPNEQFF; clone size: NA; V gene: TRBV7-6; D gene: TRBD2; J gene: TRBJ2-1
CDR3 DNA: TGCAGCGTCCCAGCGGGGGCCCAAGAGACCCAGTACTTC; CDR3 protein: CSVPAGAQETQYF; clone size: few; V gene: TRBV29-1; D gene: TRBD2; J gene: TRBJ2-5
CDR3 DNA: TGTGCCTGGAGTTGGGTGGGTGGCTATGGCTACACCTTC; CDR3 protein: CAWSWVGGYGYTF; clone size: few; V gene: TRBV30; D gene: NA; J gene: TRBJ1-2
CDR3 DNA: TGTGCCAGCAGTTACAGAGGGGTCGGAGAGACCCAGTACTTC; CDR3 protein: CASSYRGVGETQYF; clone size: few; V gene: TRBV6-5; D gene: NA; J gene: TRBJ2-5
CDR3 DNA: TGCGCCAGCAGCCGTGGGGGGGGAGTCACTGAAGCTTTCTTT; CDR3 protein: CASSRGGGVTEAFF; clone size: NA; V gene: TRBV4-1; D gene: NA; J gene: TRBJ1-1
CDR3 DNA: TGTGCCAGCTCATCGTCCGGGACTCTCCAAGAGACCCAGTACTTC; CDR3 protein: CASSSSGTLQETQYF; clone size: few; V gene: TRBV18; D gene: NA; J gene: TRBJ2-5
CDR3 DNA: TGTGCCAGCAGTTTTGTTGCAGGACTGCTCACCGGGGAGCTGTTTTTT; CDR3 protein: CASSFVAGLLTGELFF; clone size: few; V gene: TRBV27; D gene: NA; J gene: TRBJ2-2
CDR3 DNA: TGTGCCAGCAGCTTAGAAGGGGCCACTGAAGCTTTCTTT; CDR3 protein: CASSLEGATEAFF; clone size: NA; V gene: TRBV11-3; D gene: NA; J gene: TRBJ1-1
CDR3 DNA: TGCGCCAGTCGGGAGGGCGGCCAAGAGACCCAGTACTTC; CDR3 protein: CASREGGQETQYF; clone size: NA; V gene: TRBV4-1; D gene: TRBD2; J gene: TRBJ2-5
CDR3 DNA: TGTGCCAGCAGTTACTCGGTAGAGAGGGCTTTCTTT; CDR3 protein: CASSYSVERAFF; clone size: NA; V gene: TRBV6-6; D gene: NA; J gene: TRBJ1-1
CDR3 DNA: TGTGCCAGCAGTCAACAGGGGGGTAATGAAAAACTGTTTTTT; CDR3 protein: CASSQQGGNEKLFF; clone size: few; V gene: TRBV6-5; D gene: TRBD1; J gene: TRBJ1-4
CDR3 DNA: TGTGCCAGCAGTTCCCGGGACTACGTTCAAGAGACCCAGTACTTC; CDR3 protein: CASSSRDYVQETQYF; clone size: NA; V gene: TRBV7-9; D gene: TRBD2; J gene: TRBJ2-5
CDR3 DNA: TGTGCCATCAGTGAGTCGGAGGGGGCCCAAGAGACCCAGTACTTC; CDR3 protein: CAISESEGAQETQYF; clone size: few; V gene: TRBV10-3; D gene: NA; J gene: TRBJ2-5
CDR3 DNA: TGCAGTGCTCCTCGGGACTATGGCTACACCTTC; CDR3 protein: CSAPRDYGYTF; clone size: few; V gene: TRBV20-1; D gene: NA; J gene: TRBJ1-2
CDR3 DNA: TGTGCCAGCAGTTTAGACCGAAGGTACGAGCAGTACTTC; CDR3 protein: CASSLDRRYEQYF; clone size: NA; V gene: TRBV27; D gene: NA; J gene: TRBJ2-7
CDR3 DNA: TGTGCCTGTCTCGGGGGGGATGAAGCTTTCTTT; CDR3 protein: CACLGGDEAFF; clone size: few; V gene: TRBV30; D gene: NA; J gene: TRBJ1-1
CDR3 DNA: TGCAGCGTTATGGACAGTTACAATCAGCCCCAGCATTTT; CDR3 protein: CSVMDSYNQPQHF; clone size: few; V gene: TRBV29-1; D gene: NA; J gene: TRBJ1-5
CDR3 DNA: TGTGCCAGCAGCCCTTGGCCCAACCGAAGGGAGCAGTACTTC; CDR3 protein: CASSPWPNRREQYF; clone size: NA; V gene: TRBV6-5; D gene: NA; J gene: TRBJ2-7
CDR3 DNA: TGTGCCAGTAACAGGGGGCGTTGGTCCTACAATGAGCAGTTCTTC; CDR3 protein: CASNRGRWSYNEQFF; clone size: few; V gene: TRBV14; D gene: TRBD1; J gene: TRBJ2-1
CDR3 DNA: TGTGCCAGCAGTCAAACTAGCGGGGGGCCACAAGAGACCCAGTACTTC; CDR3 protein: CASSQTSGGPQETQYF; clone size: NA; V gene: TRBV6-6; D gene: TRBD2; J gene: TRBJ2-5
CDR3 DNA: TGTGCCAGCAGCCCCAGCGGGGGCGCATATGGTGAGCAGTTCTTC; CDR3 protein: CASSPSGGAYGEQFF; clone size: few; V gene: TRBV9; D gene: TRBD2; J gene: TRBJ2-1
CDR3 DNA: TGTGCCACCAGCAGAGAGCAGGGGGTATTGGGCTACACCTTC; CDR3 protein: CATSREQGVLGYTF; clone size: few; V gene: TRBV15; D gene: TRBD1; J gene: TRBJ1-2
CDR3 DNA: TGTGCCAGCAGTTTAGGGGGGACGCTCTACGAGCAGTACTTC; CDR3 protein: CASSLGGTLYEQYF; clone size: NA; V gene: TRBV27; D gene: NA; J gene: TRBJ2-7
CDR3 DNA: TGTGCCAGCAGCTTAGGAGACAGGGCTGGCTACACCTTC; CDR3 protein: CASSLGDRAGYTF; clone size: few; V gene: TRBV7-9; D gene: TRBD1; J gene: TRBJ1-2
CDR3 DNA: TGTGCCTGGAGTGTAAGCCAGGTCACCGGGGAGCTGTTTTTT; CDR3 protein: CAWSVSQVTGELFF; clone size: many; V gene: TRBV30; D gene: NA; J gene: TRBJ2-2
CDR3 DNA: TGTGCCATCAGTGGGGTCGGATCCGACACAGATACGCAGTATTTT; CDR3 protein: CAISGVGSDTDTQYF; clone size: NA; V gene: TRBV10-3; D gene: NA; J gene: TRBJ2-3
CDR3 DNA: TGTGCCAGCAGCCAATCCTCTGGAGTGAACACTGAAGCTTTCTTT; CDR3 protein: CASSQSSGVNTEAFF; clone size: NA; V gene: TRBV4-2; D gene: NA; J gene: TRBJ1-1
CDR3 DNA: TGTGCCACCAGCAGAGGGCTAGCGGGGGTGGAGACCCAGTACTTC; CDR3 protein: CATSRGLAGVETQYF; clone size: few; V gene: TRBV15; D gene: TRBD2; J gene: TRBJ2-5
CDR3 DNA: TGTGCCATCAGTGACTCGGCTAAAGAAACAGATACGCAGTATTTT; CDR3 protein: CAISDSAKETDTQYF; clone size: NA; V gene: TRBV10-3; D gene: NA; J gene: TRBJ2-3
CDR3 DNA: TGCAGCGTCCAAACCGGGACAGTCTACACTGAAGCTTTCTTT; CDR3 protein: CSVQTGTVYTEAFF; clone size: NA; V gene: TRBV29-1; D gene: TRBD1; J gene: TRBJ1-1
CDR3 DNA: TGTGCCAGCAGCTTAGATGGGGGGAATTCACCCCTCCACTTT; CDR3 protein: CASSLDGGNSPLHF; clone size: NA; V gene: TRBV11-2; D gene: NA; J gene: TRBJ1-6
CDR3 DNA: TGTGCCAGCTTAAATCCGGGACAGAAGAACACTGAAGCTTTCTTT; CDR3 protein: CASLNPGQKNTEAFF; clone size: few; V gene: TRBV6-6; D gene: TRBD1; J gene: TRBJ1-1
CDR3 DNA: TGTGCCAGCAGCTCTGGAGAGACCCAGTACTTC; CDR3 protein: CASSSGETQYF; clone size: few; V gene: TRBV7-2; D gene: NA; J gene: TRBJ2-5
CDR3 DNA: TGTGCCAGCAGTGTGGACAGGGTGACTGAAGCTTTCTTT; CDR3 protein: CASSVDRVTEAFF; clone size: once; V gene: TRBV25-1; D gene: TRBD1; J gene: TRBJ1-1
CDR3 DNA: TGCAGCACAGGGACAGGGCGGGATCGGCCCCAGCATTTT; CDR3 protein: CSTGTGRDRPQHF; clone size: NA; V gene: TRBV29-1; D gene: TRBD1; J gene: TRBJ1-5
CDR3 DNA: TGCGCCAGCAGCTACGGGACAGGGGGCTCCTACGAGCAGTACTTC; CDR3 protein: CASSYGTGGSYEQYF; clone size: NA; V gene: TRBV5-1; D gene: TRBD1; J gene: TRBJ2-7
CDR3 DNA: TGCGCCAGCCGCAGGGCAGAAGCTTTCTTT; CDR3 protein: CASRRAEAFF; clone size: NA; V gene: TRBV23-1; D gene: NA; J gene: TRBJ1-1
CDR3 DNA: TGTGCCAGCAGCTTAGAACTGTCAGATACGCAGTATTTT; CDR3 protein: CASSLELSDTQYF; clone size: NA; V gene: TRBV7-9; D gene: NA; J gene: TRBJ2-3
CDR3 DNA: TGTGCCAGCAGCATTACAGCTAGCACAGATACGCAGTATTTT; CDR3 protein: CASSITASTDTQYF; clone size: few; V gene: TRBV7-6; D gene: NA; J gene: TRBJ2-3
CDR3 DNA: TGTGCCAGCAGCGTAGATTCCATCGGCCCAGATACGCAGTATTTT; CDR3 protein: CASSVDSIGPDTQYF; clone size: NA; V gene: TRBV9; D gene: NA; J gene: TRBJ2-3
CDR3 DNA: TGTGCCAGTAGTATCGGCAGGGGAGTCTATGGCTACACCTTC; CDR3 protein: CASSIGRGVYGYTF; clone size: few; V gene: TRBV19; D gene: NA; J gene: TRBJ1-2
CDR3 DNA: TGTGCCAGCAGCCCCCGGACAGGGGAGGGTGAAAAACTGTTTTTT; CDR3 protein: CASSPRTGEGEKLFF; clone size: few; V gene: TRBV7-8; D gene: TRBD1; J gene: TRBJ1-4
CDR3 DNA: TGTGCCAGCAGCGGCCAGGGGGCCTCTGAAGCTTTCTTT; CDR3 protein: CASSGQGASEAFF; clone size: NA; V gene: TRBV9; D gene: TRBD1; J gene: TRBJ1-1
CDR3 DNA: TGTGCCTGGAGACTGGGGACAGGGTTCGCTGAAGCTTTCTTT; CDR3 protein: CAWRLGTGFAEAFF; clone size: NA; V gene: TRBV30; D gene: TRBD1; J gene: TRBJ1-1
CDR3 DNA: TGTGCCAGCAGCGTCGGAATAGGGGTACCCTTTTCGGAAGAGCAGTACTTC; CDR3 protein: CASSVGIGVPFSEEQYF; clone size: few; V gene: TRBV9; D gene: NA; J gene: TRBJ2-7